Listed below are T cell receptor beta chains from one sample, sequenced in a study of T cells after posttransplantation cyclophosphamide. This table comes from immunoSEQ multiplex PCR, and its TCRdb copy is limited to in-frame clones, with some not included. The record shows 20,000 to 25,000 clones for this sample, with no singletons present. The sequenced sample was PBMCs. All receptors come from a woman aged 50 to 60 in good health, CMV-negative, and a related stem cell transplant donor. The CDR3 runs from the conserved cysteine through the conserved F or W. The D gene is left open where the match is weak. Rows give clone size only sometimes, using once, few, many, or a class for an expanded clone.

many	TRBV6-1	TRBJ2-1	NA	TGTGCCAGCAGTTCGCCGGAGTTCTACAATGAGCAGTTCTTC	CASSSPEFYNEQFF
many	TRBV5-6	TRBJ1-4	NA	TGTGCCAGCAGCTTGGCAGGGACTGCAACTAATGAAAAACTGTTTTTT	CASSLAGTATNEKLFF
NA	TRBV2	TRBJ2-5	TRBD2	TGTGCCAGCCCCCTCAGCGGGGGGGGGAGGGCCCAGTACTTC	CASPLSGGGRAQYF
many	TRBV7-9	TRBJ1-4	NA	TGTGCCAGCAGCATACGGTCAACAGGGACGTATGCATGGGGTGAAAAACTGTTTTTT	CASSIRSTGTYAWGEKLFF
many	TRBV5-1	TRBJ1-5	NA	TGCGCCAGCAGCCCACTTAGCAATCAGCCCCAGCATTTT	CASSPLSNQPQHF
many	TRBV7-9	TRBJ2-3	NA	TGTGCCAGCAGCTTAGAATCCGGACAGACGCAGTATTTT	CASSLESGQTQYF
NA	TRBV28	TRBJ2-5	TRBD2	TGTGCGAGCACTGGATTAGCGGGAGCCCAAGAGACCCAGTACTTC	CASTGLAGAQETQYF
many	TRBV25-1	TRBJ2-7	NA	TGTGCCAGCAGTATTATCGGGATCTACGAGCAGTACTTC	CASSIIGIYEQYF
many	TRBV29-1	TRBJ2-1	NA	TGCAGCGTTGGTAGGGACTCGGCCAACAATGAGCAGTTCTTC	CSVGRDSANNEQFF
many	TRBV19	TRBJ2-7	TRBD2	TGTGCCAGTAGTGCGGGACTAGCGGATTACGAGCAGTACTTC	CASSAGLADYEQYF
many	TRBV11-3	TRBJ1-5	TRBD1	TGTGCCGACCAACAGGGGCGCGGGGGCAATCAGCCCCAGCATTTT	CADQQGRGGNQPQHF
many	TRBV18	TRBJ2-3	NA	TGTGCCAGCTCACCCCCCGTCGCGGGGAAAGTTCGCACAGATACGCAGTATTTT	CASSPPVAGKVRTDTQYF
many	TRBV28	TRBJ2-1	TRBD2	TGTGCCAGCAGTTCCACTAGCGGGAGAGAGAATGAGCAGTTCTTC	CASSSTSGRENEQFF
many	TRBV7-2	TRBJ1-6	NA	TGTGCCAGCAGCCACATCACAGGGTACAATTCACCCCTCCACTTT	CASSHITGYNSPLHF
many	TRBV7-9	TRBJ2-3	NA	TGTGCCAGCAGCGTCGCGTCCGGCACAGATACGCAGTATTTT	CASSVASGTDTQYF
many	TRBV11-2	TRBJ2-1	TRBD2	TGTGCCAGCAGCTTTAGCGGGACGTACAATGAGCAGTTCTTC	CASSFSGTYNEQFF
many	TRBV7-6	TRBJ2-5	NA	TGTGCCAGCAGCTTACCCGTAGTTTTGGGACAACAAGAGACCCAGTACTTC	CASSLPVVLGQQETQYF
many	TRBV7-6	TRBJ2-7	NA	TGTGCCAGCAGCTTATGGCAGGGGATCGGGGAGCAGTACTTC	CASSLWQGIGEQYF
many	TRBV2	TRBJ1-2	NA	TGTGCCAGCAGTGAGGTGCGGGGGGGTGGCTACACCTTC	CASSEVRGGGYTF
many	TRBV9	TRBJ2-1	TRBD1	TGTGCCAGCAGCGCAGGACAGGGGGGTCACAATGAGCAGTTCTTC	CASSAGQGGHNEQFF
many	TRBV11-2	TRBJ2-1	TRBD1	TGTGCCATACAGGATACCGGGACAGCAGACAATGAGCAGTTCTTC	CAIQDTGTADNEQFF
many	TRBV7-9	TRBJ2-7	TRBD1	TGTGCCAGCAGCCGGCCAACAGGGGGCCTCCACGAGCAGTACTTC	CASSRPTGGLHEQYF
many	TRBV27	TRBJ2-3	TRBD1	TGTGCCAGCAGTTTAGGGACAGGGGGCGATTATACGCAGTATTTT	CASSLGTGGDYTQYF
many	TRBV9	TRBJ1-1	NA	TGTGCCAGCAGCGTAGTCAGGGGGAACACTGAAGCTTTCTTT	CASSVVRGNTEAFF
many	TRBV10-3	TRBJ2-7	NA	TGTGCCTCAACAGCGGATAGCTCCTACGAGCAGTACTTC	CASTADSSYEQYF
many	TRBV7-3	TRBJ2-7	TRBD2	TGTGCCAGCAGCTCCCTCGGGGGGACCCACGAGCAGTACTTC	CASSSLGGTHEQYF
many	TRBV2	TRBJ2-1	TRBD2	TGTGCCAGCAGTGGAAACAGCGGGAGGGCCTTTGGTGAGCAGTTCTTC	CASSGNSGRAFGEQFF
many	TRBV19	TRBJ2-1	TRBD1	TGTGCCAGCGCCGGGACAGGGAGAAAGAATGAGCAGTTCTTC	CASAGTGRKNEQFF
many	TRBV11-3	TRBJ2-7	NA	TGTGCCAGCAGCTTTCGGGACAAACCCTACGAGCAGTACTTC	CASSFRDKPYEQYF
many	TRBV4-2	TRBJ2-3	TRBD2	TGTGCCAGCAGCCAAGACGATCCGGGACTAGCGGGAGGGGGGACAGATACGCAGTATTTT	CASSQDDPGLAGGGTDTQYF
many	TRBV7-9	TRBJ1-2	NA	TGTGCCAGCAGCTTAGATGTGTCTTCCTATGGCTACACCTTC	CASSLDVSSYGYTF
many	TRBV28	TRBJ1-1	NA	TGTGCCAGCAGTTTCCGCATTCGAGTATATAACACTGAAGCTTTCTTT	CASSFRIRVYNTEAFF
many	TRBV15	TRBJ1-2	TRBD1	TGTGCCACCAGCAGAGTGGGACAGATTAACTATGGCTACACCTTC	CATSRVGQINYGYTF
many	TRBV28	TRBJ2-1	TRBD2	TGTGCCAGCAGTTTCCCCGGGACTAGCGGGAGCCATGAGCAGTTCTTC	CASSFPGTSGSHEQFF
many	TRBV9	TRBJ2-3	TRBD1	TGTGCCAGCAGCGTAGATCCACCGGGACAGACTAGCACAGATACGCAGTATTTT	CASSVDPPGQTSTDTQYF
many	TRBV6-5	TRBJ1-1	NA	TGTGCCAGCAGTTACTCCCAGGGCTTCACTGAAGCTTTCTTT	CASSYSQGFTEAFF
NA	TRBV9	TRBJ2-1	TRBD2	TGTGCCAGCAGCGTGAGCGGGGACAATGAGCAGTTCTTC	CASSVSGDNEQFF
many	TRBV5-1	TRBJ2-7	NA	TGCGCCAGCAGCTTCAGGCGGGGGCGCGAATACGAGCAGTACTTC	CASSFRRGREYEQYF
many	TRBV19	TRBJ2-7	TRBD1	TGTGCCAGTAGTCCCAACCTCGGGACAGTCTACGAGCAGTACTTC	CASSPNLGTVYEQYF
many	TRBV6-4	TRBJ1-5	NA	TGTGCCAGCAGTAGGGAGGGGAGCAATCAGCCCCAGCATTTT	CASSREGSNQPQHF
many	TRBV7-2	TRBJ2-5	TRBD2	TGTGCCAGCAGCACACCGGGACTAGCGGGAGGAGAGACCCAGTACTTC	CASSTPGLAGGETQYF
many	TRBV9	TRBJ2-1	NA	TGTGCCAGCAGCGGGACGGGATACAATGAGCAGTTCTTC	CASSGTGYNEQFF
many	TRBV4-1	TRBJ1-1	NA	TGCGCCAGCAGTCATACCAGTTCCAGGGCCAAGAACACTGAAGCTTTCTTT	CASSHTSSRAKNTEAFF
many	TRBV5-1	TRBJ1-1	NA	TGCGCCAGCTCCCCCGGACTGTTGAACACTGAAGCTTTCTTT	CASSPGLLNTEAFF
many	TRBV9	TRBJ1-6	TRBD1	TGTGCCAGCAACCGGGAGGGGGCTAATTCACCCCTCCACTTT	CASNREGANSPLHF